One and the same sample provided the 24 T cell receptor beta chains below, sequenced in a study of T cell responses to AZD1222 COVID-19 vaccine. The method was immunoSEQ multiplex PCR; TCRdb's version includes in-frame clones alone and lacks a portion of them. The sample has tens of thousands of clones; around 73% are singletons. The sequenced sample was peripheral blood, obtained on day 0 of AZD1222 vaccination. The receptors were sampled from an adult in good health.

This chain connects TRBV9 to TRBJ2-1, with 9 bases that match TRBD1. The V gene end was trimmed by 3 bases and the J gene end by 3 bases; junction bases not matched to a gene: 7. Germline CDR1 and CDR2: SGDLS and YYNGEE. The CDR3 totals 16 residues. The CDR3 coding sequence is TGTGCCAGCAGCGCCTCACCGACAGGGGGCTACAATGAGCAGTTCTTC. Protein sequence: CASSASPTGGYNEQFF.

The chain couples TRBV27 to TRBJ1-5, with a weak D call TRBD1 (5 bases). Germline V gene data show CDR1 as MNHEY and CDR2 as SMNVEV (reference sequence). This CDR3 has 14 amino acids. V dropped 5 bases and J dropped 8 bases, with 16 bases sitting between them. CDR3 sequence reads: CASSQKGRFEPQHF. The CDR3 bases are TGTGCCAGCAGTCAGAAGGGGAGGTTTGAGCCCCAGCATTTT.

This clone appeared a few times. The chain is built from TRBV5-6 and TRBJ1-6; D may be TRBD1 (5 bases). Trimming took 0 bases from V and 19 from J, leaving 8 bases between them. The CDR3 contains 10 residues. From germline, CDR1 is SGHDT and CDR2 YYEEEE. In DNA form, the CDR3 reads TGTGCCAGCAGCTTGGACAGGTTTCACTTT. Protein product: CASSLDRFHF.

This chain joins TRBV2 and TRBJ2-3; possibly TRBD2 for D (5 bases). Germline V gene data show CDR1 as SNHLY and CDR2 as FYNNEI. V gave up 3 bases and J gave up 1 base, with 5 bases separating them. CDR3 length: 13 amino acids. CDR3 bases: TGTGCCAGCAGTGATAGCGGCACAGATACGCAGTATTTT. As protein: CASSDSGTDTQYF. Together with reference TRBV2 and TRBJ2-3, the CDR3 gives the full variable domain: EPEVTQTPSHQVTQMGQEVILRCVPISNHLYFYWYRQILGQKVEFLVSFYNNEISEKSEIFDDQFSVERPDGSNFTLKIRSTKLEDSAMYFCASSDSGTDTQYFGPGTRLTVL.

Regarding this clone: An end of the junction does not agree with germline; a read error may underlie this. The gene calls are TRBV7-2 and TRBJ2-1; 10 bases map to TRBD2. The CDR3 spans 15 residues. Germline lookup yields CDR1 SGHTA and CDR2 FQGNSA. The CDR3 here is CASSVAGGFYNEQFF. For the CDR3, the DNA is TGTGCCAGCAGCGTAGCGGGAGGCTTCTACAATGAGCAGTTCTTC.

J is TRBJ2-7 and V is TRBV11-3; the D gene could be TRBD1 or TRBD2 (5 bases each). The V and J ends lost 5 bases and 2 bases respectively, with 16 bases between them. From germline, CDR1 is SGHNT and CDR2 YENEEA. This CDR3 spans 15 amino acids. CDR3 coding DNA: TGTGCCAGCAGCCCCGGGACGGAGGCCCCCTACGAGCAGTACTTC. It translates to CASSPGTEAPYEQYF.

The chain combines TRBV21-1 with TRBJ1-5. TRBV21-1 is termed a pseudogene. This CDR3 region has 14 residues. The chain's CDR3 is CASSKGKGRRPQHF. Written as DNA, the CDR3 is TGTGCCAGCAGCAAAGGGAAGGGGAGGAGGCCCCAGCATTTT.

The chain is built from TRBV7-2 and TRBJ2-7; 8 bases map to TRBD2. The CDR3 extends over 14 amino acids. The V gene end was trimmed by 6 bases and the J gene end by 5 bases; junction bases not matched to a gene: 9. CDR1 and CDR2 from the germline V gene are SGHTA and FQGNSA. CDR3 in amino acids: CASSSTGTSNEQYF. CDR3 DNA: TGTGCCAGCAGTTCAACCGGGACTAGTAACGAGCAGTACTTC.

The chain is built from TRBV27 and TRBJ2-7; a weak D match, TRBD1 (7 bases). In germline, CDR1 is MNHEY, CDR2 SMNVEV (reference sequence). Trimming shortened V by 7 bases and J by 4 bases, and 20 bases separated the two germline ends. CDR3 size: 15 residues. CDR3 sequence (DNA): TGTGCCAGCACCCGTTTCGGGCAGGGGGGATACGAGCAGTACTTC. It is translated as CASTRFGQGGYEQYF.

This chain connects TRBV6-2 or TRBV6-3 to TRBJ2-5, with 9 positions matching TRBD2. Trimming removed 5 bases from V and 5 bases from J; junction bases left unmatched: 12. The germline gives CDR1 MNHEY, CDR2 SVGEGT. This CDR3 has 16 amino acids. The CDR3 sequence: CASSRASGRFGETQYF. The CDR3 nucleotides are TGTGCCAGCAGTCGAGCAAGCGGGAGGTTCGGGGAGACCCAGTACTTC.

The rearrangement links TRBV5-4 to TRBJ2-3; D may be TRBD2 (6 bases). V was trimmed by 4 bases and J by 6 bases, leaving 12 bases between them. Germline loops: CDR1 SGHNT, CDR2 YYREEE (reference sequence). The CDR3 loop spans 13 amino acids. For the CDR3, the DNA is TGTGCCAGCAGCCTCGACCGGGGGGATACGCAGTATTTT. It is translated as CASSLDRGDTQYF.

The CDR3 is CASSQGQGNNEKLFF. CDR3 nucleotides: TGCGCCAGCAGCCAAGGCCAGGGTAATAATGAAAAACTGTTTTTT. This chain uses TRBV4-3 with TRBJ1-4; perhaps TRBD1 as D (5 bases). Germline V gene sequence: CDR1 LGHNA, CDR2 YSLEER. CDR3 length equals 15 residues. V lost 1 base to trimming and J lost 4 bases, with 10 bases between them.

The rearrangement uses TRBV5-6 and TRBJ1-2; weak D call: TRBD1 (6 bases). Germline CDR1 is SGHDT and CDR2 is YYEEEE. This CDR3 has 13 residues. V was shortened by 3 bases and J by 8 bases, with 14 bases between the two germline ends. The CDR3 DNA reads as TGTGCCAGCAGCTCGGTTGGGGGCTGGGGCTACACCTTC. It specifies CASSSVGGWGYTF.

V usage is TRBV7-9 and J usage is TRBJ2-1, with D tentatively TRBD1 (6 bases). This CDR3 is 13 amino acids long. V dropped 4 bases and J dropped 9 bases, with 13 bases sitting between them. From germline, CDR1 is SEHNR and CDR2 FQNEAQ (reference sequence). Written as DNA, the CDR3 is TGTGCCAGCAGCTGGGGGCCTAACTTTGAGCAGTTCTTC. This gives the protein CASSWGPNFEQFF.

The chain couples TRBV6-5 to TRBJ1-1; D unresolved. This CDR3 comprises 13 residues. Germline CDR1 is MNHEY and CDR2 is SVGAGI. V lost 2 bases and J lost 3, with 7 bases in between. CDR3 coding DNA: TGTGCCAGCAGTTACGGGGAGGACACTGAAGCTTTCTTT. The encoded protein is CASSYGEDTEAFF.

The V gene is TRBV6-5, the J gene TRBJ2-7; 9 bases line up with TRBD2. This CDR3 comprises 15 residues. CDR1 is MNHEY and CDR2 is SVGAGI in the germline V gene. The J segment lost 2 bases and the V segment lost 0 bases, leaving 2 bases of the junction unmatched. The CDR3 here is CASSYSPSGTYEQYF. CDR3 coding DNA: TGTGCCAGCAGTTACTCGCCTAGCGGGACCTACGAGCAGTACTTC.

The chain recombines TRBV9 with TRBJ2-2; TRBD2 agrees at 11 bases. Germline V gives CDR1 SGDLS, CDR2 YYNGEE. CDR3 length: 16 residues. V dropped 0 bases and J dropped 5; count of bases not matched to a gene: 3. The CDR3 spells CASSVDLAGGTGELFF. CDR3 DNA: TGTGCCAGCAGCGTAGATCTAGCGGGAGGAACCGGGGAGCTGTTTTTT.

The chain joins TRBV11-2 to TRBJ2-2; 9 bases agree with TRBD1. Germline CDR1 reads SGHAT; CDR2 reads FQNNGV. CDR3 size: 15 residues. J gave up 5 bases and V 4 bases, and 5 bases lay outside the gene matches. The CDR3 DNA sequence: TGTGCCAGCAGCTCCGGGACAGGGAAAACCGGGGAGCTGTTTTTT. Its protein product is CASSSGTGKTGELFF.

This CDR3 is CASRGLAGPGELFF. The CDR3 DNA reads TGTGCCAGCAGAGGACTAGCGGGTCCCGGGGAGCTGTTTTTT. The chain couples TRBV6-5 to TRBJ2-2, with 11 bases that match TRBD2. Germline V gives CDR1 MNHEY, CDR2 SVGAGI. The V segment lost 6 bases and the J segment 6 bases; nucleotides outside the gene matches: 3. The CDR3 sequence is 14 residues long.

J is TRBJ2-6 and V is TRBV7-7; D ambiguous. The CDR3 consists of 16 residues. Per germline, CDR1 SSHAT and CDR2 FNYEAQ (reference sequence). Trimming took off 5 bases at V and 0 bases at J, with 11 bases between the two ends. The CDR3 bases are TGTGCCAGCAGCGATGGTCGAAGCTCTGGGGCCAACGTCCTGACTTTC. It specifies CASSDGRSSGANVLTF.

The chain is built from TRBV15 and TRBJ1-2; 7 bases align to TRBD1. The CDR3 contains 16 residues. The germline CDR1 and CDR2 sequences are LNHNV and YYDKDF (reference sequence). Losses at the gene ends were 4 bases for V and 5 bases for J; bases not matched to a gene: 13. In DNA, the CDR3 is TGTGCCACCAGCACTAACAGGGGAAACCCCTCATATGGCTACACCTTC. Protein product: CATSTNRGNPSYGYTF.

The chain is built from TRBV19 and TRBJ2-5, with 8 bases matching TRBD2. Losses at the gene ends were 4 bases for V and 2 bases for J; bases not matched to a gene: 3. The CDR3 runs to 14 residues. Germline CDR1 and CDR2: LNHDA and SQIVND (reference sequence). CDR3 amino acids: CASSNSGAQETQYF. DNA of the CDR3: TGTGCCAGTAGTAATAGCGGGGCACAAGAGACCCAGTACTTC. The whole variable domain, remainder taken from reference TRBV19 and TRBJ2-5, is DGGITQSPKYLFRKEGQNVTLSCEQNLNHDAMYWYRQDPGQGLRLIYYSQIVNDFQKGDIAEGYSVSREKKESFPLTVTSAQKNPTAFYLCASSNSGAQETQYFGPGTRLLVL.

This chain uses TRBV2 with TRBJ1-2; D uncertain. CDR3 length equals 12 residues. Germline assignment: CDR1 SNHLY and CDR2 FYNNEI. Trimming left V 3 bases short and J 4 bases short, with 6 bases between. The CDR3 coding sequence is TGTGCCAGCAGTGATAGAGGCTATGGCTACACCTTC. As protein: CASSDRGYGYTF. Using reference TRBV2 and TRBJ1-2 for the parts outside the CDR3, the full variable domain is EPEVTQTPSHQVTQMGQEVILRCVPISNHLYFYWYRQILGQKVEFLVSFYNNEISEKSEIFDDQFSVERPDGSNFTLKIRSTKLEDSAMYFCASSDRGYGYTFGSGTRLTVV.

The chain combines TRBV30 with TRBJ2-2; 12 bases fit TRBD2. The CDR3 length is 14 residues. CDR1 and CDR2 (germline): GTSNPN, SVGIG (reference sequence). Trimming removed 1 base from V and 6 bases from J; junction bases left unmatched: 0. The CDR3 DNA follows: TGTGCCTGGAGTGGACTAGCGGGAGCCGGGGAGCTGTTTTTT. As protein: CAWSGLAGAGELFF.